The 21 T cell receptor beta chains listed next were all sequenced from one sample in a study of high-grade serous ovarian cancer treatment subgroups. TCRdb's copy holds only in-frame clones and misses some; the assay was immunoSEQ multiplex PCR. This table has about 6,800 clones, nearly 80% appearing once. The tumor samples were collected prior to definitive surgery or chemotherapy. The sequenced material came from tumor tissue. The receptors were sampled from a human donor with high-grade serous ovarian cancer.

This chain connects TRBV6-1 to TRBJ1-1, with TRBD1 matching over 7 bases. CDR1 MNHNS and CDR2 SASEGT come from the germline V gene. Unmatched junction bases numbered 2, after V lost 7 bases and J lost 0 bases. This CDR3 contains 13 residues. CDR3 in DNA: TGTGCCAGCAAGGGACAGTTGAACACTGAAGCTTTCTTT. As protein: CASKGQLNTEAFF.

The chain employs TRBV29-1 and TRBJ1-4; tentatively, D is TRBD1 (6 bases). V was pared by 7 bases and J by 5 bases, with 17 bases between. From germline, CDR1 is SQVTM and CDR2 ANQGSEA. This CDR3 has 14 residues. In nucleotides, the CDR3 is TGCAGCGCCCGACCGACAGGAGGGAATGAAAAACTGTTTTTT. It codes for CSARPTGGNEKLFF.

This chain links TRBV11-2 with TRBJ1-5; D perhaps matches TRBD1 (6 bases). Per the germline V gene, CDR1 is SGHAT and CDR2 is FQNNGV. This CDR3 region has 16 residues. V lost 1 base and J 0 bases, leaving 10 bases between the germline ends. The CDR3 nucleotides are TGTGCCAGCAGCTTAGGGACAGACTATAGCAATCAGCCCCAGCATTTT. This gives the protein CASSLGTDYSNQPQHF.

This clone was found once. This sequence joins TRBV4-1 and TRBJ2-1; perhaps TRBD2 as D (5 bases). V lost 2 bases and J lost 7, with 12 bases in between. This CDR3 is 14 amino acids long. CDR1 is MGHRA, CDR2 YSYEKL, per germline. Here the CDR3 reads CASSQSRGANEQFF. As DNA, the CDR3 is TGCGCCAGCAGCCAATCCCGGGGAGCGAATGAGCAGTTCTTC.

This clone was recorded a few times. V and J are TRBV10-3 and TRBJ1-1; perhaps TRBD1 as D (5 bases). V lost 6 bases and J 0 bases, leaving 8 bases between the germline ends. Germline values: CDR1 ENHRY, CDR2 SYGVKD. There are 13 residues in the CDR3. The CDR3 nucleotides read TGTGCCATCAGCGGGGGGGTGAACACTGAAGCTTTCTTT. It codes for CAISGGVNTEAFF.

This chain links TRBV4-1 with TRBJ1-2; a weak D match, TRBD1 (6 bases). CDR3 size: 16 residues. V lost 4 bases and J 7 bases, leaving 22 bases between the germline ends. Germline V gene sequence: CDR1 MGHRA, CDR2 YSYEKL. CDR3 coding DNA: TGCGCCAGCAGCCCGGAGGGGGGGCCCCAGAGGAGTGGCTACACCTTC. Translated, it gives CASSPEGGPQRSGYTF.

The V and J genes are TRBV10-2 and TRBJ2-7; D not certain. Germline V gives CDR1 WSHSY, CDR2 SAAADI. Between the trimmed V and J ends, which lost 4 bases and 2 bases, there was a span of 3 bases. The CDR3 is 11 amino acids. CDR3 sequence reads: CASSAAYEQYF. CDR3 bases: TGCGCCAGCAGTGCCGCCTACGAGCAGTACTTC.

The chain employs TRBV4-1 and TRBJ2-2; D call uncertain. The germline CDR1 and CDR2 sequences are MGHRA and YSYEKL. The CDR3 is 16 amino acids. Trimming removed 7 bases at V and 7 bases at J, with 22 bases between. This CDR3 is CASTVAALGFDGELFF. The CDR3 DNA follows: TGCGCCAGCACAGTCGCGGCATTGGGTTTTGACGGGGAGCTGTTTTTT.

This sequence joins TRBV27 and TRBJ2-3; the D gene is possibly TRBD1 (6 bases). Trimming cost V 5 bases and J 6 bases, with 9 bases left between them. This CDR3 is built from 12 residues. Germline V gives CDR1 MNHEY, CDR2 SMNVEV (reference sequence). The CDR3 DNA is TGTGCCAGCAGTCTAAGGGGGGATACGCAGTATTTT. This encodes CASSLRGDTQYF.

The genes are TRBV27 and TRBJ1-1, with D maybe TRBD1 (5 bases). CDR1 and CDR2 from the germline V gene are MNHEY and SMNVEV (reference sequence). The CDR3 is 14 amino acids. V gave up 2 bases and J gave up 1 base, with 8 bases separating them. The CDR3 DNA sequence: TGTGCCAGCAGTTTACGACAGACGAACACTGAAGCTTTCTTT. Its protein product is CASSLRQTNTEAFF.

This chain connects TRBV6-5 to TRBJ1-1, with D possibly matching TRBD1 (6 bases). CDR1 and CDR2 (germline): MNHEY, SVGAGI. The germline V and J ends were trimmed by 6 bases and 5 bases, with 16 bases remaining between them. The CDR3 has 14 residues. The CDR3 DNA reads TGTGCCAGCAGCTTACCCGGGGGCGAGACTGAAGCTTTCTTT. It specifies CASSLPGGETEAFF.

V gene TRBV6-1 combines with J gene TRBJ2-2; 7 nucleotides match TRBD2. The CDR3 has 17 residues. From germline, CDR1 is MNHNS and CDR2 SASEGT. The V gene end was trimmed by 3 bases and the J gene end by 1 base; junction bases not matched to a gene: 8. DNA of the CDR3: TGTGCCAGCAGTGATCGTGCCCAGCGGGGGAACACCGGGGAGCTGTTTTTT. It codes for CASSDRAQRGNTGELFF.

The gene calls are TRBV30 and TRBJ1-5; the D is unclear. This CDR3 has 13 amino acids. Germline lookup yields CDR1 GTSNPN and CDR2 SVGIG (reference sequence). V was shortened by 1 base and J by 5 bases, with 9 bases between the two germline ends. CDR3 amino acids: CAWSGGGDQPQHF. The CDR3 DNA sequence: TGTGCCTGGAGTGGCGGTGGGGATCAGCCCCAGCATTTT.

The rearrangement uses TRBV21-1 and TRBJ2-3; the table's D gene call, TRBD1, was not cross checked with the DNA. TRBV21-1 is a documented pseudogene. This CDR3 has 16 residues. The DNA for the CDR3 is TGTGCCAGCAGCAAAGGGGGACAGAAGTGCACAGATACGCAGTATTTT. It codes for CASSKGGQKCTDTQYF.

The genes are TRBV30 and TRBJ1-3; D call uncertain. Trimming stripped 5 bases from V and 1 base from J, with 9 bases between. CDR1 GTSNPN and CDR2 SVGIG come from the germline V gene (reference sequence). This CDR3 comprises 13 residues. CDR3 protein: CAWGQVSGNTIYF. CDR3 nucleotide sequence: TGTGCCTGGGGGCAGGTATCTGGAAACACCATATATTTT.

The chain carries TRBV30 and TRBJ2-5; 15 positions match TRBD2. The germline gives CDR1 GTSNPN, CDR2 SVGIG (reference sequence). The CDR3 is made up of 17 amino acids. With V trimmed by 0 bases and J by 4 bases, 6 bases remained unmatched. The CDR3 spells CAWSVWTSGGVRETQYF. CDR3 bases: TGTGCCTGGAGTGTTTGGACTAGCGGGGGGGTTCGAGAGACCCAGTACTTC.

The gene calls are TRBV7-9 and TRBJ2-7; D is undetermined. CDR3 length equals 14 residues. Germline CDR1 is SEHNR and CDR2 is FQNEAQ (reference sequence). Trimming stripped 1 base from V and 4 bases from J, with 11 bases between. The CDR3 sequence is CASSLVDGVYEQYF. The CDR3 DNA is TGTGCCAGCAGCTTAGTCGACGGAGTTTACGAGCAGTACTTC.

The gene calls are TRBV15 and TRBJ1-5, with D unclear. The germline CDR1 and CDR2 sequences are LNHNV and YYDKDF (reference sequence). With 0 bases removed from V and 0 bases from J, the gap between germline ends came to 3 bases. This CDR3 comprises 14 residues. CDR3 DNA: TGTGCCACCAGCAGAGACAATAGCAATCAGCCCCAGCATTTT. This encodes CATSRDNSNQPQHF.

This clone has only a few counts. This chain links TRBV4-1 with TRBJ2-1; no reliable D call. Germline CDR1 is MGHRA and CDR2 is YSYEKL. Trimming removed 3 bases at V and 5 bases at J, with 17 bases between. The CDR3 is made up of 16 amino acids. This CDR3 reads CASSHAFDPSNNEQFF. For the CDR3, the DNA is TGCGCCAGCAGCCACGCATTCGACCCGTCCAACAATGAGCAGTTCTTC.

The table lists this clone with a few counts. V gene TRBV7-9 combines with J gene TRBJ2-3, with D perhaps matching TRBD2 (6 bases). The ends were cut back, 6 bases at V and 1 base at J, with 14 bases in the middle. The CDR3 loop spans 15 amino acids. CDR1 is SEHNR, CDR2 FQNEAQ, per germline (reference sequence). The CDR3 region has the DNA TGTGCCAGCAGTCGACGGGGGTTGCGCACAGATACGCAGTATTTT. Translated, it gives CASSRRGLRTDTQYF.

The chain uses TRBV7-2 and TRBJ2-3; TRBD2 is a possible D gene (5 bases). The CDR3 is 14 residues long. Germline lookup yields CDR1 SGHTA and CDR2 FQGNSA. Trimming removed 5 bases at V and 4 bases at J, with 13 bases between. The CDR3 reads CASSPGQAADTQYF. DNA of the CDR3: TGTGCCAGCAGCCCGGGCCAAGCGGCAGATACGCAGTATTTT. Combining the CDR3 with reference TRBV7-2 and TRBJ2-3 gives the whole variable domain GAGVSQSPSNKVTEKGKDVELRCDPISGHTALYWYRQSLGQGLEFLIYFQGNSAPDKSGLPSDRFSAERTGGSVSTLTIQRTQQEDSAVYLCASSPGQAADTQYFGPGTRLTVL.